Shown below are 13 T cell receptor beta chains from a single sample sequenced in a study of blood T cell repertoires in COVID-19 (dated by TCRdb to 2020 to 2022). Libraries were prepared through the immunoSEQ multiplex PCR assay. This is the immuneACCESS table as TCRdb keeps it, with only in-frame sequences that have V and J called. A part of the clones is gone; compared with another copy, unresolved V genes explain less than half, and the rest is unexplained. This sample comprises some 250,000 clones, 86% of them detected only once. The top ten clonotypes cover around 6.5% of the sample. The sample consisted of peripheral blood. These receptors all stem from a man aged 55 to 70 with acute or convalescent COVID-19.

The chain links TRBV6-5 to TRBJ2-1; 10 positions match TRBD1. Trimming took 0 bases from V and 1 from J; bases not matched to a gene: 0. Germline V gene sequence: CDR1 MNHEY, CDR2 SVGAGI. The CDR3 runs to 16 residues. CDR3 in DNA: TGTGCCAGCAGTTACTCGGGACAGGGGTCCTACAATGAGCAGTTCTTC. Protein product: CASSYSGQGSYNEQFF.

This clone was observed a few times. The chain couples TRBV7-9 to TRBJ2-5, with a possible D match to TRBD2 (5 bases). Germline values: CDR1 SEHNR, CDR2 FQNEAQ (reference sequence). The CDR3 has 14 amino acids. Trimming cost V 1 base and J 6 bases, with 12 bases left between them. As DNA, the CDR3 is TGTGCCAGCAGCTTAGTACGGGATGGGAAGACCCAGTACTTC. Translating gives CASSLVRDGKTQYF.

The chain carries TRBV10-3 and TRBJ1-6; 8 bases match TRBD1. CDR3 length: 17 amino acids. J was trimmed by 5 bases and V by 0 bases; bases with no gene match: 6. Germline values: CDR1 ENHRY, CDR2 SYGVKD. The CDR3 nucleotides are TGTGCCATCAGTGAGTCGGCGGGACAGGCCAATAATTCACCCCTCCACTTT. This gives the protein CAISESAGQANNSPLHF.

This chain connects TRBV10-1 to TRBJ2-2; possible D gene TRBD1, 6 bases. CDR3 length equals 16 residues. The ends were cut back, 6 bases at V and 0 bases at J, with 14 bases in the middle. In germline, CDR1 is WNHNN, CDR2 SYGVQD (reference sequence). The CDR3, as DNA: TGCGCCAGCAGGGACACGGGGACAACGAACACCGGGGAGCTGTTTTTT. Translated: CASRDTGTTNTGELFF.

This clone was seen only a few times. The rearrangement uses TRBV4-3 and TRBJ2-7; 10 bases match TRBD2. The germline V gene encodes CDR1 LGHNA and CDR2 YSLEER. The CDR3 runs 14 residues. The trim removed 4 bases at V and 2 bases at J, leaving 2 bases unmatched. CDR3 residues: CASSRLAGAYEQYF. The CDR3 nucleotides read TGCGCCAGCAGCCGGCTAGCGGGAGCCTACGAGCAGTACTTC.

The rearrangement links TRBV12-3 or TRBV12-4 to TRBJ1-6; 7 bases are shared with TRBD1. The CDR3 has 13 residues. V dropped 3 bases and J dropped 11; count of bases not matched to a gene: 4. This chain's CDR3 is CASSLTGKTPLHF. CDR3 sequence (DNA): TGTGCCAGCAGTTTGACAGGGAAAACACCCCTCCACTTT.

For the CDR3, the DNA is TGTGCCAGCAGTTACCCCGGTCGAACTAATGAAAAACTGTTTTTT. Translated, it gives CASSYPGRTNEKLFF. The chain recombines TRBV6-5 with TRBJ1-4; D is unresolved. The CDR3 is 15 residues long. From germline, CDR1 is MNHEY and CDR2 SVGAGI. Trimming left V 2 bases short and J 1 base short, with 8 bases between.

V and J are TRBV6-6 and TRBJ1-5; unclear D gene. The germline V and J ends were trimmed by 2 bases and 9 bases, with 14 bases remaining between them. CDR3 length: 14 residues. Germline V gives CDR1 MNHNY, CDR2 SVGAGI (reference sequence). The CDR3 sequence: CASSYEAAAWPQHF. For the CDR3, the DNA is TGTGCCAGCAGTTACGAGGCGGCCGCGTGGCCCCAGCATTTT.

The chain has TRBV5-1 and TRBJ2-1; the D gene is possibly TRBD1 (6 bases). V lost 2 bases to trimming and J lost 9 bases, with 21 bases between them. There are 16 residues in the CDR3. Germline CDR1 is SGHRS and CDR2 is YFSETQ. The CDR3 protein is CASSFGAFRGRGEQFF. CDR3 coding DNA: TGCGCCAGCAGCTTTGGAGCCTTCAGGGGAAGGGGTGAGCAGTTCTTC.

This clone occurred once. DNA for the CDR3: TGTGCCAGCAGCCCCTGGCGGGAGACAGGCACAGATACGCAGTATTTT. Translating gives CASSPWRETGTDTQYF. The chain links TRBV7-2 to TRBJ2-3; the match to TRBD2 covers 7 bases. From germline, CDR1 is SGHTA and CDR2 FQGNSA. Trimming removed 5 bases from V and 1 base from J; junction bases left unmatched: 9. CDR3 length equals 16 residues.

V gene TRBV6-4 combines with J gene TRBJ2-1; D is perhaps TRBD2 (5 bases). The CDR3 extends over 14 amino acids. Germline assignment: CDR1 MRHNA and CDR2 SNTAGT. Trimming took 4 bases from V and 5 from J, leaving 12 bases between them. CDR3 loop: CASSVRLFDNEQFF. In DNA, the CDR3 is TGTGCCAGCAGTGTGAGACTATTTGACAATGAGCAGTTCTTC.

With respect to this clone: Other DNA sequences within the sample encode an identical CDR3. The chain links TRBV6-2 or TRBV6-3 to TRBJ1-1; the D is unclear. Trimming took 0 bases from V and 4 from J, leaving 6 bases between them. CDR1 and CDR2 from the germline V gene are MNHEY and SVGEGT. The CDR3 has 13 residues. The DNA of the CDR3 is TGTGCCAGCAGTTACTCGACGGGCACTGAAGCTTTCTTT. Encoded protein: CASSYSTGTEAFF.

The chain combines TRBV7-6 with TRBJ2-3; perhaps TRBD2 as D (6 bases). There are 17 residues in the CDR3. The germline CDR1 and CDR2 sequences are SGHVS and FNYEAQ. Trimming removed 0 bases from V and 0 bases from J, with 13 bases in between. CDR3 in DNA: TGTGCCAGCAGCTTAGCGCGACCGGGACTTAGCACAGATACGCAGTATTTT. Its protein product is CASSLARPGLSTDTQYF.